This TCR beta chain originates from a study of blood T cell repertoires in COVID-19. This clone was counted between two and nine times. The CDR3 runs to 15 residues. The V gene end was trimmed by 4 bases and the J gene end by 4 bases; junction bases not matched to a gene: 4. Germline V gene data show CDR1 as SGDLS and CDR2 as YYNGEE. Source study methods: Scientists estimated how many nucleated cells there were by amplifying reference gene primers. The table came from immunoSEQ multiplex PCR; TCRdb's copy has only in-frame clones and leaves some out. That table supplies the V and J calls and clone size; D and trimming were determined from the DNA. In the table there are fewer than 200,000 clones, around 89% of which are singletons.

The clonotype originates from a man aged 45-65 years who had recovered from COVID-19. Material: peripheral blood. V and J are TRBV9 and TRBJ2-3; 12 bases are a match to TRBD2. The CDR3 loop is CASSHPSGGADTQYF. CDR3 DNA: TGTGCCAGCAGCCACCCTAGCGGGGGGGCAGATACGCAGTATTTT.